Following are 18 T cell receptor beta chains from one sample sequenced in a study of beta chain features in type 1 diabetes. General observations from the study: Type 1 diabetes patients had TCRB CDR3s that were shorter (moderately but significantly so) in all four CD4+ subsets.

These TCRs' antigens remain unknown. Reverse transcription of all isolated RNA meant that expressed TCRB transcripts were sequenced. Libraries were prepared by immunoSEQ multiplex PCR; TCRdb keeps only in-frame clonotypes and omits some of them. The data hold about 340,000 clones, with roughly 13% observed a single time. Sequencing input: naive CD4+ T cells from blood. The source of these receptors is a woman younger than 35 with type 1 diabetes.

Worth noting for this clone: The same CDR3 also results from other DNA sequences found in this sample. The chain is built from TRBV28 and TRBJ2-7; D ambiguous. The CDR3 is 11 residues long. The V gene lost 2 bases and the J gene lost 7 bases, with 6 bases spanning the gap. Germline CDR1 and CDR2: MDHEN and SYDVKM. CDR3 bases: TGTGCCAGCAGTTTAAGCCGGGAGCAGTACTTC. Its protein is CASSLSREQYF.

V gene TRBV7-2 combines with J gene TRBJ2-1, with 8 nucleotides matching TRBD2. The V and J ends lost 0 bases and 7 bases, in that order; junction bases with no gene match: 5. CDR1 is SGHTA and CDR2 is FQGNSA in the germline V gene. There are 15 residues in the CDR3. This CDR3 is CASSLASGTGNEQFF. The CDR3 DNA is TGTGCCAGCAGCTTAGCTAGCGGGACGGGAAATGAGCAGTTCTTC.

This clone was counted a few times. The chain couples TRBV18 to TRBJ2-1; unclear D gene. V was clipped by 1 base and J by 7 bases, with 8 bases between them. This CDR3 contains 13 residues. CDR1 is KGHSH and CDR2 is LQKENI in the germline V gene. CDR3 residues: CASSPREWNEQFF. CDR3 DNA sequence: TGTGCCAGCTCACCACGAGAATGGAATGAGCAGTTCTTC.

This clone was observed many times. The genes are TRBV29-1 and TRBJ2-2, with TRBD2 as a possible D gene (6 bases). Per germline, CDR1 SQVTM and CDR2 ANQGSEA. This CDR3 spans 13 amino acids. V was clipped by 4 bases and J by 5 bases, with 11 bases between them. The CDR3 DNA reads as TGCAGCGTTGGACTAGTCCCGACCGGGGAGCTGTTTTTT. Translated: CSVGLVPTGELFF.

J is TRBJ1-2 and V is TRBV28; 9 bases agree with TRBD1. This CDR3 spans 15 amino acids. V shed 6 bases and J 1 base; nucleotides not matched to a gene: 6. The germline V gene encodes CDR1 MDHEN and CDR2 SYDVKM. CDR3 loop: CASRGQGNGNYGYTF. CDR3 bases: TGTGCCAGCAGAGGACAGGGGAATGGTAACTATGGCTACACCTTC.

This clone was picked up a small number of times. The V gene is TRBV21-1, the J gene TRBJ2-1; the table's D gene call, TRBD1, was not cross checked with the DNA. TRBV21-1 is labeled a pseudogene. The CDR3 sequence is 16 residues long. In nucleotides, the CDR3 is TGTGCCAGCAGCAGTAAAGCACAGGGAACCTACAATGAGCAGTTCTTC. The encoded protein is CASSSKAQGTYNEQFF.

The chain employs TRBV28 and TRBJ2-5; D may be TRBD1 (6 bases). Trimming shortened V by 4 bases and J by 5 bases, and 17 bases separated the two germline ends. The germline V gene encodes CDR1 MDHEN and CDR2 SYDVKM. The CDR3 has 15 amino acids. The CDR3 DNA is TGTGCCAGCAGTTCCCGGACAGCGTATAAGGAGACCCAGTACTTC. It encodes CASSSRTAYKETQYF.

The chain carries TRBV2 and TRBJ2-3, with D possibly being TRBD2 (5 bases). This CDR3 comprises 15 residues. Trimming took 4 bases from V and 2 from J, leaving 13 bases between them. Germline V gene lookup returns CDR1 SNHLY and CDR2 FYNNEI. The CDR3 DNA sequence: TGTGCCAGCAGTGGGGCGGGTCCGCTCACAGATACGCAGTATTTT. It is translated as CASSGAGPLTDTQYF.

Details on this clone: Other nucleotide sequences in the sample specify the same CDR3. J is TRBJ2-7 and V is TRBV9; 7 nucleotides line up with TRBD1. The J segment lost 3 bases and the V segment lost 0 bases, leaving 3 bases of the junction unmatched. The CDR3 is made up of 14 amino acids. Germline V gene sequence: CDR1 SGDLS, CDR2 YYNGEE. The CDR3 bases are TGTGCCAGCAGCGTAGGGACAGGAAACTACGAGCAGTACTTC. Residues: CASSVGTGNYEQYF.

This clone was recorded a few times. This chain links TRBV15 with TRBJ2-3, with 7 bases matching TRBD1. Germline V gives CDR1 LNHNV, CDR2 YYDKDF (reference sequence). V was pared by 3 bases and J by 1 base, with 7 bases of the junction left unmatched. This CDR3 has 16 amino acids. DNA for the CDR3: TGTGCCACCAGCAGGGGGGACGGACAGGGCACAGATACGCAGTATTTT. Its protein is CATSRGDGQGTDTQYF.

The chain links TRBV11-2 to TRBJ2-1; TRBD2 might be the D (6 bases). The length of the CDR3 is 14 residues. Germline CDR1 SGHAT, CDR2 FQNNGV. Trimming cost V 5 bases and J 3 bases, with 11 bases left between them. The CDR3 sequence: CASSSTAGYNEQFF. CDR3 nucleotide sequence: TGTGCCAGCAGCAGCACAGCGGGCTACAATGAGCAGTTCTTC.

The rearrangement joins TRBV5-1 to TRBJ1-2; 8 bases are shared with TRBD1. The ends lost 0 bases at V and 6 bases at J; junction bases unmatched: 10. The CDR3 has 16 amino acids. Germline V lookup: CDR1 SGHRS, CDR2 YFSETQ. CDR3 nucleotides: TGCGCCAGCAGCTTGGGGCCCGTGGGACAGGTCGATGGCTACACCTTC. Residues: CASSLGPVGQVDGYTF. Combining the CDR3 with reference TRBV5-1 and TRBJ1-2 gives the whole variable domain KAGVTQTPRYLIKTRGQQVTLSCSPISGHRSVSWYQQTPGQGLQFLFEYFSETQRNKGNFPGRFSGRQFSNSRSEMNVSTLELGDSALYLCASSLGPVGQVDGYTFGSGTRLTVV.

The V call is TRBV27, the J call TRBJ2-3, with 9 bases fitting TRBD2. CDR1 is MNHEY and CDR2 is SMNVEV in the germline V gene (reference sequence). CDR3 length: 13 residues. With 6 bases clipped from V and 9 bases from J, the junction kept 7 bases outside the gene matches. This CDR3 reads CASSRPTSGTQYF. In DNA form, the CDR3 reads TGTGCCAGCAGCCGCCCCACTAGCGGGACGCAGTATTTT.

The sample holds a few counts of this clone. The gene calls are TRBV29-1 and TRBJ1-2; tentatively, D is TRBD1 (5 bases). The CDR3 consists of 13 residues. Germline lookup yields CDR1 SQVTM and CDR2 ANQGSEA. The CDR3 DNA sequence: TGCAGTGGACAAAATTGGGGCCTCCTTGGCTACACCTTC. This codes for CSGQNWGLLGYTF.

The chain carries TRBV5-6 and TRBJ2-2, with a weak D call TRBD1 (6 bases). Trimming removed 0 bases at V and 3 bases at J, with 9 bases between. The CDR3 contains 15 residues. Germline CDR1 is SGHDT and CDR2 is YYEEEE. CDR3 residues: CASSLGQGYTGELFF. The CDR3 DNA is TGTGCCAGCAGCTTGGGGCAGGGGTACACCGGGGAGCTGTTTTTT.

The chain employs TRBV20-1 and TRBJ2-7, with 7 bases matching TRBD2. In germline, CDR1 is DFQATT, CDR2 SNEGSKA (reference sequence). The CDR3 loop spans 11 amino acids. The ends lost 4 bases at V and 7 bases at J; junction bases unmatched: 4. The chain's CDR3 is CSAMGGGEQYV. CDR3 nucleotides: TGCAGTGCTATGGGGGGGGGTGAGCAGTACGTC.

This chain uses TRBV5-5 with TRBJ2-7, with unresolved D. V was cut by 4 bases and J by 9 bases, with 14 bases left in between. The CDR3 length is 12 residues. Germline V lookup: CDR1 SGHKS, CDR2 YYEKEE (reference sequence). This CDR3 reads CASSRGPPLQYV. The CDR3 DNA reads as TGTGCCAGCAGCCGAGGCCCACCCCTGCAGTACGTC.

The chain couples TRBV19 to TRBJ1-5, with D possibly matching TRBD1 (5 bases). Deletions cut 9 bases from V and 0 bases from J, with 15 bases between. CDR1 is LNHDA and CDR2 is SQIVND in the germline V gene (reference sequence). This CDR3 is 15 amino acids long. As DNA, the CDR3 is TGTGCCAGCCAAATTACAGGTTATAGCAATCAGCCCCAGCATTTT. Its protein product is CASQITGYSNQPQHF.